This T cell receptor beta chain was retrieved from a study of human T cells and chemical hapten exposure. There are 13 residues in the CDR3. From germline, CDR1 is DFQATT and CDR2 SNEGSKA (reference sequence). Trimming shortened V by 3 bases and J by 3 bases, and 8 bases separated the two germline ends. TCRdb used MiXCR to reprocess the RACE reads, holding one entry per CDR3 protein. In the table there are roughly 140,000 distinct CDR3 sequences, 12% of which are singletons. Findings of the study overall: Sensitization with DPC brought no change to TCRs above 1 in 1000 in frequency.

Points on this clonotype: Its antigen remains unidentified.

Noted time point: patch test 2, 6 weeks after DPC sensitization. As to treatment: therapeutic diphenylcyclopropenone sensitization with weekly scalp DPC. In every case, blood was obtained before the patch test was applied. The chain employs TRBV20-1 and TRBJ2-2; D uncertain. This TCR came from a woman aged 50 to 65 with alopecia areata. Some clones in this sample may be carry-over from other donors' samples. The material was whole blood, obtained in connection with sensitization to the hapten diphenylcyclopropenone (DPC). CDR3 amino acids: CSARVAHTGELFF. The CDR3 nucleotides are TGCAGTGCTAGGGTAGCCCACACCGGGGAGCTGTTTTTT.